Here is one TCR beta chain with its context. The antigen is not known. Among the 120 subjects of the validation cohort, separate from the approximately 660-subject first cohort, were the donors. V was cut by 5 bases and J by 6 bases, with 10 bases left in between. The CDR3 runs 12 residues. Germline CDR1 is MNHEY and CDR2 is SVGAGI. The data stem from a study of cytomegalovirus exposure and HLA in healthy donors. Findings and limits, study-wide: Rare TCR sequences predominated, though certain public TCRs were found in many donors. Overall, around 160 TCR beta chains were annotated as cytomegalovirus-associated. Reports indicated that the classifier achieved high specificity and sensitivity in diagnosing cytomegalovirus status.

Method: immunoSEQ multiplex PCR; TCRdb's copy keeps in-frame clones and lacks some. The sample records over 35,000 clones, over 85% being singletons. The chain links TRBV6-5 to TRBJ1-1; D possibly corresponds to TRBD1 (6 bases). Source material: PBMCs. This TCR came from a man between 18 and 35 years old in good health and CMV-seronegative. Here the CDR3 reads CASSQGSAEAFF. Written as DNA, the CDR3 is TGTGCCAGCAGTCAGGGGTCGGCTGAAGCTTTCTTT.